These 15 T cell receptor beta chains were all obtained from the same sample, sequenced in a study of vaccination effects on CD4 cells after COVID-19. The antigens these receptors bind are not known. Antigen-specific CD4+ T cell clonotypes were called by their expansion after viral peptide-pool culture in ViraFEST. Subsequent to a culture period of around eleven days, CD4+ T cells were isolated. The healthy vaccine recipients, who had no prior SARS-CoV-2 infection, showed negative nucleocapsid antibodies. TCRdb's table, derived via immunoSEQ multiplex PCR, lists solely in-frame clones and lacks some. The sample holds around 25,000 clones, 72% seen once. The material sequenced was CD4+ T cells from PBMCs cultured with SARS-CoV-2 spike peptides, taken before COVID-19 vaccination. These receptors came from a human donor who received a COVID-19 vaccine.

The chain couples TRBV3-1 (or the pseudogene TRBV3-2) to TRBJ1-5; the match to TRBD1 covers 7 bases. The junction had 4 bases not matched to a gene; V was cut back by 4 bases and J by 4 bases. The CDR3 totals 14 residues. The V gene's germline CDR1 is LGHDT and CDR2 YNNKEL (reference sequence). The CDR3 DNA reads TGTGCCAGCAGCCCGCACAGGGGAAATCAGCCCCAGCATTTT. It yields the protein CASSPHRGNQPQHF.

This chain links TRBV25-1 with TRBJ2-1; maybe TRBD2 (5 bases). CDR3 length equals 18 residues. V lost 5 bases to trimming and J lost 6 bases, with 26 bases between them. Germline V gives CDR1 MGHDK, CDR2 SYGVNS. CDR3 in DNA: TGTGCCAGCAGTACGACAAAAGGCGGGCTCCGTAGTATCAATGAGCAGTTCTTC. Its translation: CASSTTKGGLRSINEQFF.

The J gene is TRBJ1-1, the V gene TRBV18; the D is unclear. The CDR3 sequence is 15 residues long. With 5 bases removed from V and 0 bases from J, the gap between germline ends came to 13 bases. Per the germline V gene, CDR1 is KGHSH and CDR2 is LQKENI. The CDR3 loop reads CASSSTNGVNTEAFF. The CDR3 coding sequence is TGTGCCAGCTCATCGACGAACGGGGTGAACACTGAAGCTTTCTTT.

The gene calls are TRBV4-2 and TRBJ1-1; the D gene is possibly TRBD1 (5 bases). The CDR3 length is 15 residues. The V and J ends lost 3 bases and 2 bases respectively, with 13 bases between them. Looked up from germline, CDR1 is LGHNA and CDR2 is YNFKEQ. As DNA, the CDR3 is TGTGCCAGCAGCCAGGGGCGAAGATCAAACACTGAAGCTTTCTTT. It specifies CASSQGRRSNTEAFF.

V is TRBV10-3 and J is TRBJ2-5, with 7 bases lining up with TRBD1. Trimming at V came to 6 bases and at J to 4 bases, leaving 8 bases not matched to a gene. The germline CDR1 and CDR2 sequences are ENHRY and SYGVKD. The CDR3 spans 14 residues. In DNA, the CDR3 is TGTGCCATCAGGGATGGACAGGCTGGAGAGACCCAGTACTTC. Its translation is CAIRDGQAGETQYF.

This rearrangement joins TRBV20-1 to TRBJ2-1; 10 positions agree with TRBD2. V was pared by 3 bases and J by 7 bases, with 15 bases of the junction left unmatched. Germline CDR1 reads DFQATT; CDR2 reads SNEGSKA (reference sequence). The CDR3 has 17 residues. The CDR3 here is CSASLPSWSGRANEQFF. CDR3 sequence (DNA): TGCAGTGCTAGTCTCCCCTCTTGGAGCGGGAGGGCTAATGAGCAGTTCTTC.

The gene calls are TRBV11-2 and TRBJ2-1; D may match TRBD1 or TRBD2 (9 bases each). The CDR3 has 19 residues. From germline, CDR1 is SGHAT and CDR2 FQNNGV. V was clipped by 10 bases and J by 13 bases, with 41 bases between them. The CDR3: CATSETGGWGGRAFPSQFF. The CDR3 nucleotides read TGTGCCACGTCTGAAACAGGGGGCTGGGGCGGGAGGGCCTTTCCGTCCCAGTTCTTC.

The chain has TRBV6-1 and TRBJ2-1; D might be TRBD2 (5 bases). V gave up 2 bases and J gave up 1 base, with 12 bases separating them. The germline V gene encodes CDR1 MNHNS and CDR2 SASEGT. This CDR3 is 16 amino acids long. CDR3 residues: CASSEMYGESYNEQFF. The CDR3 nucleotides are TGTGCCAGCAGTGAAATGTACGGGGAATCCTACAATGAGCAGTTCTTC.

The chain has TRBV18 and TRBJ2-7; perhaps TRBD2 as D (5 bases). The CDR3 has 15 residues. Per germline, CDR1 KGHSH and CDR2 LQKENI. V lost 5 bases and J 0 bases, leaving 14 bases between the germline ends. The DNA for the CDR3 is TGTGCCAGCTCAAGCGGAGAGGGTAGCTCCTACGAGCAGTACTTC. As protein: CASSSGEGSSYEQYF.

By its share, this clone is medium-sized. The CDR3 loop reads CAISDGNYGYTF. DNA of the CDR3: TGTGCCATCAGTGACGGCAACTATGGCTACACCTTC. The V call is TRBV10-3, the J call TRBJ1-2, with D unresolved. Trimming pared 3 bases from V and 2 bases from J, leaving 4 bases between. Germline CDR1 and CDR2: ENHRY and SYGVKD. The CDR3 has 12 amino acids.

The V call is TRBV4-1, the J call TRBJ2-1, with D unclear. V was cut by 1 base and J by 8 bases, with 18 bases left in between. From germline, CDR1 is MGHRA and CDR2 YSYEKL. The CDR3 consists of 16 residues. CDR3 bases: TGCGCCAGCAGCCAAGTGTCGTTTGGGGTCCGCGATGAGCAGTTCTTC. Protein: CASSQVSFGVRDEQFF.

The gene calls are TRBV19 and TRBJ1-5; D remains ambiguous. Germline V CDR1 and CDR2: LNHDA, SQIVND (reference sequence). This CDR3 has 15 residues. Trimming pared 6 bases from V and 0 bases from J, leaving 12 bases between. The CDR3 region has the DNA TGTGCCAGTAGAGTCACAGCTTATAGCAATCAGCCCCAGCATTTT. This gives the protein CASRVTAYSNQPQHF.

This clone was observed a handful of times. This chain links TRBV10-3 with TRBJ1-3; 10 bases match TRBD1. CDR1 and CDR2 (germline): ENHRY, SYGVKD. CDR3 size: 17 residues. The junction had 8 bases not matched to a gene; V was cut back by 6 bases and J by 0 bases. Written as DNA, the CDR3 is TGTGCCATCAGATCGACAGGGGGCGATATCTCTGGAAACACCATATATTTT. Residues: CAIRSTGGDISGNTIYF.

The V gene is TRBV19, the J gene TRBJ1-2; TRBD1 agrees at 10 bases. Germline V CDR1 and CDR2: LNHDA, SQIVND (reference sequence). Trimming at V came to 5 bases and at J to 4 bases, leaving 4 bases not matched to a gene. The CDR3 extends over 14 amino acids. The CDR3 coding sequence is TGTGCCAGTAGTGGGGACAGGGGACTCTATGGCTACACCTTC. This sequence encodes CASSGDRGLYGYTF.

The chain joins TRBV5-6 to TRBJ1-2; weak D call: TRBD1 (5 bases). The CDR3 is 13 amino acids. V was pared by 1 base and J by 6 bases, with 10 bases between. Germline V gene lookup returns CDR1 SGHDT and CDR2 YYEEEE. The CDR3 DNA reads TGTGCCAGCAGCTTGTGGGGGGATAATGGCTACACCTTC. Protein sequence: CASSLWGDNGYTF.